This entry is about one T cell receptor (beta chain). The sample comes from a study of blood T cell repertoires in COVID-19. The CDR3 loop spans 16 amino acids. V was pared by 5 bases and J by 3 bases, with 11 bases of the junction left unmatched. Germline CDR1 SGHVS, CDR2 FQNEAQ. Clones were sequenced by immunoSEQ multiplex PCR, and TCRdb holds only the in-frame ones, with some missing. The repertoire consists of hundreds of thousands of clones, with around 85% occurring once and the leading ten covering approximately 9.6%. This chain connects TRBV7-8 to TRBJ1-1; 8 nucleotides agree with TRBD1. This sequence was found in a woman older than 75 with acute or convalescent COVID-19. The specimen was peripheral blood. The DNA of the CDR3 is TGTGCCAGCAGCGGGAGACAGGGGCCCAGAGACACTGAAGCTTTCTTT. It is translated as CASSGRQGPRDTEAFF.